This T cell receptor (beta chain) was profiled in a study of T-cell reconstitution after alpha-beta-depleted transplantation in children. Unique molecular identifiers were incorporated when the TCRbeta library was constructed. TCRdb independently ran MiXCR on the PCR reads; one entry per CDR3 protein. The sample holds some 490,000 distinct CDR3 sequences, under 15% seen once. Germline CDR1 is MNHEY and CDR2 is SVGEGT. Trimming removed 10 bases from V and 6 bases from J, with 16 bases in between. This CDR3 comprises 12 residues. The V gene is TRBV6-2 or TRBV6-3, the J gene TRBJ2-7; either TRBD1 or TRBD2 may fit D (5 bases each). This material consisted of PBMCs from the stem cell graft donor, taken from the stem cell graft. The TCR comes from a human donor who donated a stem cell graft to a child with combined immunodeficiency. The CDR3 nucleotides are TGTGCCACTAGCTTAACAGGCGGCGAGCAGTACTTC. This sequence encodes CATSLTGGEQYF.